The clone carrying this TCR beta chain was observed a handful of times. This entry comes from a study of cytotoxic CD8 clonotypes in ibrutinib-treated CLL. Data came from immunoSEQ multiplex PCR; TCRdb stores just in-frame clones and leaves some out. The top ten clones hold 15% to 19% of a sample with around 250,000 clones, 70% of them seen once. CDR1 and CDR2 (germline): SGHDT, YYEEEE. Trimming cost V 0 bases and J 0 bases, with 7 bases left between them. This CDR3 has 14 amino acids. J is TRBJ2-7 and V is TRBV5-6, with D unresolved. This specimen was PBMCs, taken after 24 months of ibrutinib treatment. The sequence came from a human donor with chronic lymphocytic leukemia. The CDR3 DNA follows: TGTGCCAGCAGCTTGGAGCTAGGCTCCTACGAGCAGTACTTC. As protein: CASSLELGSYEQYF.